A single T cell receptor (beta chain) is shown here with its context. Its target is not known. The sample belongs to a study of vaccination and CD4 T cells after COVID-19. Looking at the study overall: Post-COVID specimens were obtained a median about 95 days after diagnosis (range 35 to 161).

Via MiXCR, TCRdb re-called the PCR reads, giving one row per CDR3 protein. The repertoire holds some 25,000 distinct CDR3 sequences, with around 50% as singletons. The study, taken as a whole, reports: Spike mono-reactivity was found in 304 of 307 vaccine-specific clones from convalescent patients.

Dates of PCR positivity, March to December 2020, preceded the US Alpha, Beta and Delta variants. This clonotype originated in a human donor who had recovered from COVID-19. Here the sequenced sample was CD4+ T cells from blood, taken before SARS-CoV-2 vaccination.

The chain's CDR3 is CASSYLSGANVLTF. CDR3 DNA: TGTGCCAGCAGTTACCTCTCTGGGGCCAACGTCCTGACTTTC. This chain links TRBV6-2 or TRBV6-3 with TRBJ2-6; D is unclear. Germline assignment: CDR1 MNHEY and CDR2 SVGEGT. V shed 2 bases and J shed 0 bases, with 2 bases lying between them. There are 14 residues in the CDR3.